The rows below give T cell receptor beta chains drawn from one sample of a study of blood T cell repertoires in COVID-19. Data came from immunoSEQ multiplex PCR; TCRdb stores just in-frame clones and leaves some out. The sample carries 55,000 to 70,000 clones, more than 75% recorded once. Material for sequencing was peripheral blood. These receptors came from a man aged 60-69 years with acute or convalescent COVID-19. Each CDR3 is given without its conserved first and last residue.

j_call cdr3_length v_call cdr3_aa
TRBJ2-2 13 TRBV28 ASSEWRGGTGELF
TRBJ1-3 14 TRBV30 AWTETDRDSGNTIY
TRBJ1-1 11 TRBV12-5 ASGFELNTEAF
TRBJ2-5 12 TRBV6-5 ASSFGTFQETQY
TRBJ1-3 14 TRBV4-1 ASSLGQAFSGNTIY
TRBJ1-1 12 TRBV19 ASSIGQQETEAF
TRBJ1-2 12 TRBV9 ASSVGSDLYGYT
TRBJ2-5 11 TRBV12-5 ASGEGSGETQY
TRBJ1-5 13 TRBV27 ASRTGTGGEAPQH
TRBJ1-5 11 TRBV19 ASSWRVDQPQH
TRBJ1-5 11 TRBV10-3 AISPGLNQPQH
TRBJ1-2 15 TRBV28 ASSLNPRSGINYGYT
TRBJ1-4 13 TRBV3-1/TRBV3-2 ASSQEVSQAEKLF
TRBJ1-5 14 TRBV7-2 ASSKGGTGGNQPQH
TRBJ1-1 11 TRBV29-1 SGRTGANTEAF
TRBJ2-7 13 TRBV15 ATSREGRQGGEQY
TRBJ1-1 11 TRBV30 AWMGQGNTEAF
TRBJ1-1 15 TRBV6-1 ASSEEFRTGPNTEAF
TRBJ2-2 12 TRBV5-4 ASSFAENTGELF
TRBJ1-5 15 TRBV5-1 ASSPGTGGAGNQPQH
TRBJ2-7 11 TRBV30 AWSMDRANEQY
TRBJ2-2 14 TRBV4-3 ASSQAVSGNTGELF
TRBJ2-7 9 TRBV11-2 ASSSAGRQY
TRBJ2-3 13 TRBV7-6 ASSLVGVPTDTQY
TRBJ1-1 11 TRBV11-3 ASSRKTEQKAF
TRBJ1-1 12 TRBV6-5 ASSWTIRGTEAF
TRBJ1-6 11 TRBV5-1 ASSPNRDSPLH
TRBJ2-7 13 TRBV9 ASSTSTGGAYEQY
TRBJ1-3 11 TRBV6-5 ASSYSQGNTIY
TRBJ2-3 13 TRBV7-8 ASSLGTGGSGTQY
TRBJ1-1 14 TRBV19 ATSDRGRRGGTEAF
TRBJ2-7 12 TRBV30 ACPRGTRAYEQY
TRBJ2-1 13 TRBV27 ASSPGGLIYNEQF
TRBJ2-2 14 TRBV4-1 ASSLPTSGVTGELF
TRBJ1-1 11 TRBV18 ASSPEMNTEAF
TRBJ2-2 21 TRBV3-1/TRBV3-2 ASSTRCKTSGGADLRNTGELF
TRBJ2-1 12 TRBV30 AWGDRGRNNEQF
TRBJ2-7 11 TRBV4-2 ASSPKASLGLY
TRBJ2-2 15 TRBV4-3 ASSLTSGTVADGELF
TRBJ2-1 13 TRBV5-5 ASSYSGQHYNEQF
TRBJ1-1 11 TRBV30 ALSGDMNTEAF
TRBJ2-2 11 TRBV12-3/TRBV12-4 ASRTTSFGELF
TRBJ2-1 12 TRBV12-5 ASGLAGLYNEQF
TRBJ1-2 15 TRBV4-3 ASSQVNLAQGKYGYT
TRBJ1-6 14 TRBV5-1 ASSLAPGGTNSPLH
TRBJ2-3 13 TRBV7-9 ASSLGLAGADTQY
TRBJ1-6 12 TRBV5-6 ASSGSGAVSPLH
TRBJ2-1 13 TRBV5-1 ASSLAPVTYNEQF
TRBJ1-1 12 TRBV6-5 ASSMGGMNTEAF
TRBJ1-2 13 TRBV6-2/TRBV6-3 ASSYSGQGFTGYT
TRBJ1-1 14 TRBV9 ASSAGTGASNTEAF
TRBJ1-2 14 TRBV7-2 ASSSNGGQGNYGYT
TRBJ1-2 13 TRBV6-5 ASRAPNRRSEGYT
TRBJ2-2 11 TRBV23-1 ASTKLVLGELF